The 2 T cell receptor beta chains reported below all come from one sample, sequenced in a study of shared clonotypes between healthy human individuals. Sequenced by immunoSEQ multiplex PCR; TCRdb stores in-frame clones only, minus some. The sample lists approximately 1.1 million clones; around 78% were seen once. The specimen was memory CD4+ T cells from PBMCs. The subset was: CD45RA-negative fraction. The receptors were gathered from a man aged 18 to 29 in good health. Some clones in this sample may be carry-over from other donors' samples.

V usage is TRBV2 and J usage is TRBJ1-1; D not resolved. Germline lookup yields CDR1 SNHLY and CDR2 FYNNEI. Trimming shortened V by 1 base and J by 3 bases, and 12 bases separated the two germline ends. This CDR3 contains 15 residues. The CDR3 here is CASSEDFGRDTEAFF. For the CDR3, the DNA is TGTGCCAGCAGTGAAGATTTTGGTAGGGACACTGAAGCTTTCTTT.

Worth noting for this clone: Additional DNA sequences in this sample encode the identical CDR3. The chain combines TRBV5-1 with TRBJ2-5, with 11 bases identical to TRBD2. Unmatched junction bases numbered 2, after V lost 0 bases and J lost 4 bases. The germline V gene has CDR1 SGHRS and CDR2 YFSETQ. This CDR3 comprises 15 residues. The CDR3 region has the DNA TGCGCCAGCAGCTTGGGGCTAGCGGGAGGAGAGACCCAGTACTTC. Translating gives CASSLGLAGGETQYF.